These T cell receptor beta chains were read from a single sample in a study of breast tumors, draining lymph nodes, adjacent tissues. TCRdb reanalysed the multiplex PCR reads using MiXCR and keeps one entry per CDR3 protein. The data show approximately 200,000 distinct CDR3 sequences, with 30% to 40% seen just once and around 4.5% held by the top ten. Source material: axillary lymph node tissue. Receptors were obtained from a female donor with breast cancer. Some clones in this sample may be carry-over from other donors' samples. CDR3s include the opening cysteine and the closing phenylalanine or tryptophan. The order of the fields is CDR3 DNA, CDR3 protein, clone size, J gene, V gene, D gene. The D gene is left open where the match is weak. Expanded clones are given a class, and other clones once, few, many or no size at all.

cdr3_nt: TGTGCCAGCAGATCCCCTACAGAGAACTATGGCTACACCTTC; cdr3_aa: CASRSPTENYGYTF; clone_size: many; j_call: TRBJ1-2; v_call: TRBV2; d_call: .
cdr3_nt: TGCAGTGCTAGCAAAGGACAGGTTCCTTATGGCTACACCTTC; cdr3_aa: CSASKGQVPYGYTF; clone_size: many; j_call: TRBJ1-2; v_call: TRBV20-1; d_call: TRBD1
cdr3_nt: TGTGCCAGCAAGATGGGGGGTTCTAATGAAAAACTGTTTTTT; cdr3_aa: CASKMGGSNEKLFF; clone_size: many; j_call: TRBJ1-4; v_call: TRBV2; d_call: .
cdr3_nt: .; cdr3_aa: CASSLGSRLFFGPGTRDQPQHF; clone_size: once; j_call: TRBJ1-5; v_call: TRBV7-9; d_call: .
cdr3_nt: TGCAGCTACCGGGACAGTAACTATGGCTACACCTTC; cdr3_aa: CSYRDSNYGYTF; clone_size: .; j_call: TRBJ1-2; v_call: TRBV29-1; d_call: TRBD1
cdr3_nt: TGTGCCAGCGGGGACAGGGGGGGGTGGGAGCAGTACTTC; cdr3_aa: CASGDRGGWEQYF; clone_size: many; j_call: TRBJ2-7; v_call: TRBV6-1; d_call: TRBD1
cdr3_nt: TGTGCCAGCTCAAAGGAGCGGGAGGCGTTCTACAATGAGCAGTTCTTC; cdr3_aa: CASSKEREAFYNEQFF; clone_size: few; j_call: TRBJ2-1; v_call: TRBV18; d_call: TRBD2
cdr3_nt: TGTGCCAGCAGTTCCAGCGGGAGCGGCACCGGGGAGCTGTTTTTT; cdr3_aa: CASSSSGSGTGELFF; clone_size: many; j_call: TRBJ2-2; v_call: TRBV12-3/TRBV12-4; d_call: TRBD2
cdr3_nt: TGTGCCAGCAGCCAGCCCAGGGGGGGCGCAGAGGGCTACACCTTC; cdr3_aa: CASSQPRGGAEGYTF; clone_size: many; j_call: TRBJ1-2; v_call: TRBV4-2; d_call: TRBD1
cdr3_nt: TGTGCCAGCAGCTTGGGGTCGGGGGCGTATCCTGGAAACACCATATATTTT; cdr3_aa: CASSLGSGAYPGNTIYF; clone_size: many; j_call: TRBJ1-3; v_call: TRBV11-2; d_call: .
cdr3_nt: TGTGCCACCAGCAGAGATCGCGTTCCAGGGGGTGGAGGCTACACCTTC; cdr3_aa: CATSRDRVPGGGGYTF; clone_size: many; j_call: TRBJ1-2; v_call: TRBV15; d_call: TRBD1
cdr3_nt: TGCGCCAGCAGCCAAGCGGGACTAGCGGGGGGGTCTGGGGCCAACGTCCTGACTTTC; cdr3_aa: CASSQAGLAGGSGANVLTF; clone_size: many; j_call: TRBJ2-6; v_call: TRBV4-1; d_call: TRBD2
cdr3_nt: TGCAGTGCAGCCGGGGCCCAGGAAAAACTGTTTTTT; cdr3_aa: CSAAGAQEKLFF; clone_size: many; j_call: TRBJ1-4; v_call: TRBV20-1; d_call: .
cdr3_nt: TGCGCCAGCAGCGGGAAGAGGAAAAATGAGCAGTTCTTC; cdr3_aa: CASSGKRKNEQFF; clone_size: few; j_call: TRBJ2-1; v_call: TRBV10-1; d_call: .
cdr3_nt: TGTGCCAGCAGTGACAGACAGGGCTCCGAGCAGTACTTC; cdr3_aa: CASSDRQGSEQYF; clone_size: many; j_call: TRBJ2-7; v_call: TRBV6-4; d_call: TRBD1
cdr3_nt: TGCGCCAGCAGCTTGGTCCCAAACTCCCCCAATGAAAAACTGTTTTTT; cdr3_aa: CASSLVPNSPNEKLFF; clone_size: many; j_call: TRBJ1-4; v_call: TRBV5-1; d_call: .
cdr3_nt: TGTGCCAGCGGATTAGACAGGGCCACTGAAGCTTTCTTT; cdr3_aa: CASGLDRATEAFF; clone_size: many; j_call: TRBJ1-1; v_call: TRBV7-9; d_call: TRBD1
cdr3_nt: TGTGCCAGCAGCGTAGGGGCCGGCAAGACCAATGAGCCGTTCTTC; cdr3_aa: CASSVGAGKTNEPFF; clone_size: .; j_call: TRBJ2-1; v_call: TRBV9; d_call: .
cdr3_nt: TGTGCCAGCAGTTCCGAGACTTACTATGGCTACACCTTC; cdr3_aa: CASSSETYYGYTF; clone_size: many; j_call: TRBJ1-2; v_call: TRBV12-3/TRBV12-4; d_call: .
cdr3_nt: TGTGCCAGCAGCCAAGTGACAGGGGGCTGTGCGAACACCGGGGAGCTGTTTTTT; cdr3_aa: CASSQVTGGCANTGELFF; clone_size: .; j_call: TRBJ2-2; v_call: TRBV3-1; d_call: TRBD1
cdr3_nt: TGTGCCGGCAGCTTGGAGAGCGGAGGCTACGCCTTC; cdr3_aa: CAGSLESGGYAF; clone_size: .; j_call: TRBJ1-2; v_call: TRBV5-5; d_call: .
cdr3_nt: TGCGCCAGCAGCTCCAACAGGGGTTCACCCCTCCACTTT; cdr3_aa: CASSSNRGSPLHF; clone_size: .; j_call: TRBJ1-6; v_call: TRBV5-1; d_call: TRBD1
cdr3_nt: TGTGCCAGCAGTTCACAGGGAAACATTCAGTACTTC; cdr3_aa: CASSSQGNIQYF; clone_size: .; j_call: TRBJ2-4; v_call: TRBV28; d_call: .
cdr3_nt: TGTGCCAGCAGTCTTGCGGACACGGTCTATGGCTACACCTTC; cdr3_aa: CASSLADTVYGYTF; clone_size: many; j_call: TRBJ1-2; v_call: TRBV7-9; d_call: .
cdr3_nt: TGTGCCAGCAGCTTAGCCGGGGGGTCTCAGCCCCAGCATTTT; cdr3_aa: CASSLAGGSQPQHF; clone_size: many; j_call: TRBJ1-5; v_call: TRBV7-8; d_call: .
cdr3_nt: TGTGCCAGCAGTTTTAGGCAGGGGGCCACTGAAGCTTTCTTT; cdr3_aa: CASSFRQGATEAFF; clone_size: few; j_call: TRBJ1-1; v_call: TRBV12-3/TRBV12-4; d_call: TRBD1
cdr3_nt: TGTGCCAGCACCATACAGGACAGCTTGAGGCCCCAGCATTTT; cdr3_aa: CASTIQDSLRPQHF; clone_size: many; j_call: TRBJ1-5; v_call: TRBV5-6; d_call: .
cdr3_nt: TGCAGTGCTCGGACCGGCGGCGGACAGGCTAGGGCTGGCTACACCTTC; cdr3_aa: CSARTGGGQARAGYTF; clone_size: many; j_call: TRBJ1-2; v_call: TRBV20-1; d_call: TRBD1
cdr3_nt: TGTGCCAGCAGTCACTCGAACTTCGGGGAGACCCAGTACTTC; cdr3_aa: CASSHSNFGETQYF; clone_size: few; j_call: TRBJ2-5; v_call: TRBV6-5; d_call: .
cdr3_nt: TGCGCCAGCAGGTTGCCGGGACTAGGAGGTAGTACGCAGTATTTT; cdr3_aa: CASRLPGLGGSTQYF; clone_size: many; j_call: TRBJ2-3; v_call: TRBV5-1; d_call: TRBD2
cdr3_nt: TGTGCCAGCAGCTTACAGAACAATGAAAAACTGTTTTTT; cdr3_aa: CASSLQNNEKLFF; clone_size: .; j_call: TRBJ1-4; v_call: TRBV7-2; d_call: .
cdr3_nt: TGCGCCAGCAGCTCGACAACCGGGGGAAGCTCACCCCTCCACTTT; cdr3_aa: CASSSTTGGSSPLHF; clone_size: many; j_call: TRBJ1-6; v_call: TRBV5-1; d_call: .
cdr3_nt: TGTGCCACCCGGACTAGCGGGGGGGATATGAACACCGGGGAGCTGTTTTTT; cdr3_aa: CATRTSGGDMNTGELFF; clone_size: .; j_call: TRBJ2-2; v_call: TRBV10-3; d_call: TRBD2
cdr3_nt: TGTGCCAGCCAGGCGGGAATGGGTTGGGATCCACCCCTCCACTTT; cdr3_aa: CASQAGMGWDPPLHF; clone_size: .; j_call: TRBJ1-6; v_call: TRBV2; d_call: .
cdr3_nt: TGCAGTGCTAGAGATTTGCGGTACGAGCAGTACTTC; cdr3_aa: CSARDLRYEQYF; clone_size: many; j_call: TRBJ2-7; v_call: TRBV20-1; d_call: .
cdr3_nt: TGCAGTGCCTGGGAGGGCGAAAAACTGTCTTTT; cdr3_aa: CSAWEGEKLSF; clone_size: .; j_call: TRBJ1-4; v_call: TRBV20-1; d_call: .
cdr3_nt: TGTGCCAGCAGTTTAGAGAGAGAGTTCTTC; cdr3_aa: CASSLEREFF; clone_size: few; j_call: TRBJ2-1; v_call: TRBV12-3/TRBV12-4; d_call: .
cdr3_nt: TGCAGCGTAGAGGGACAGTTTACCTACGAGCAGTACTTC; cdr3_aa: CSVEGQFTYEQYF; clone_size: .; j_call: TRBJ2-7; v_call: TRBV29-1; d_call: TRBD1
cdr3_nt: TGCAGTGCTAGAGATGCGGGGCAGGGGGCGCGGGGCTCTGGGGCCAACGTCCTGACTTTC; cdr3_aa: CSARDAGQGARGSGANVLTF; clone_size: .; j_call: TRBJ2-6; v_call: TRBV20-1; d_call: TRBD1
cdr3_nt: TGCAGCGTAAACGAGGGGACAGGGGGCGATGAGCAGTATTTT; cdr3_aa: CSVNEGTGGDEQYF; clone_size: .; j_call: TRBJ2-3; v_call: TRBV29-1; d_call: TRBD1
cdr3_nt: TGTGCCAGCAGCTTAGCGGGGTGGACTAGCGGGAGTCACAATGAGCAGTTCTTC; cdr3_aa: CASSLAGWTSGSHNEQFF; clone_size: many; j_call: TRBJ2-1; v_call: TRBV7-6; d_call: TRBD2
cdr3_nt: TGTGCCAGCAGCCAAGGACAGGGGTCTCAGCAGCCCCAGCATTTT; cdr3_aa: CASSQGQGSQQPQHF; clone_size: few; j_call: TRBJ1-5; v_call: TRBV3-1; d_call: TRBD1
cdr3_nt: TGTGCCAGCAGTCGCGAGGCTCCGGGACTCCCTCACTTC; cdr3_aa: CASSREAPGLPHF; clone_size: many; j_call: TRBJ2-7; v_call: TRBV5-8; d_call: .
cdr3_nt: TGTGCCAGCAGCTCCCAGGGGGTGAACAATCAGCCCCAGCATTTT; cdr3_aa: CASSSQGVNNQPQHF; clone_size: many; j_call: TRBJ1-5; v_call: TRBV5-6; d_call: TRBD1
cdr3_nt: TGTGCCAGCAGCTTAGTCGTATCGGCAGGTTATGGCTACACCTTC; cdr3_aa: CASSLVVSAGYGYTF; clone_size: .; j_call: TRBJ1-2; v_call: TRBV7-8; d_call: .
cdr3_nt: TGTGCCAGCAGGCCGGGACATCTTAACTATGGCTACACCTTC; cdr3_aa: CASRPGHLNYGYTF; clone_size: .; j_call: TRBJ1-2; v_call: TRBV6-1; d_call: .
cdr3_nt: TGTGCCAGCAGCCGGGGGGGGAGCGGCAATCAGCCCCAGCATTTT; cdr3_aa: CASSRGGSGNQPQHF; clone_size: many; j_call: TRBJ1-5; v_call: TRBV7-2; d_call: .
cdr3_nt: TGTGCCAGCAGCCAAGAGGGACAGCGTTTCCACTTC; cdr3_aa: CASSQEGQRFHF; clone_size: many; j_call: TRBJ2-7; v_call: TRBV3-1; d_call: TRBD1
cdr3_nt: TGTGCCAGCAGTTTAGCGCTTGACTTCCGCACAGATACGCAGTATTTT; cdr3_aa: CASSLALDFRTDTQYF; clone_size: many; j_call: TRBJ2-3; v_call: TRBV12-3/TRBV12-4; d_call: .
cdr3_nt: TGTGCCAGCAGTGTACTAGCGGGGGGGGGGGATGAGCAGTTCTTC; cdr3_aa: CASSVLAGGGDEQFF; clone_size: many; j_call: TRBJ2-1; v_call: TRBV2; d_call: TRBD2